This record concerns one T cell receptor (beta chain) sequence. Antigen: not known. Libraries were prepared by immunoSEQ multiplex PCR; TCRdb keeps only in-frame clonotypes and omits some of them. This table holds about 980,000 clones, more than 75% found once. These data are taken from a study of shared clonotypes between healthy human individuals. CDR3 length: 16 residues. Germline-derived CDR1 and CDR2 are SQVTM and ANQGSEA. V lost 6 bases, J lost 2 bases, and 16 bases stayed unmatched. Study results and limitations: Lower generation probabilities were found for non-shared clonotypes than for those shared by all four donors.

The chain employs TRBV29-1 and TRBJ2-7; 7 bases are a match to TRBD1. Material for sequencing was memory CD4+ T cells sorted from blood. Sample subset: CD45RA-negative fraction. The TCR comes from a man aged 18 to 35 in good health. CDR3 bases: TGCAGCGTCGCCAGGGGGAGAGACCCAGTAGCCTACGAGCAGTACTTC. Residues: CSVARGRDPVAYEQYF.